A single sample gave rise to the 27 T cell receptor beta chains below, sequenced in a study of yellow fever vaccine responses in identical twins. From the RT-PCR reads, TCRdb called clonotypes with MiXCR, one entry per CDR3 protein. The sample lists some 35,000 distinct CDR3 sequences, more than 50% occurring once. The material sequenced was T cells from blood (PBMCs), unsorted or a sorted subset (not recorded which), taken before or after yellow fever vaccination (not recorded which). The receptor set was obtained from a young woman who received the yellow fever vaccine.

The genes are TRBV12-3 or TRBV12-4 and TRBJ1-1, with 7 bases fitting TRBD1. The J segment lost 4 bases and the V segment lost 7 bases, leaving 6 bases of the junction unmatched. This CDR3 region has 13 residues. Here the CDR3 DNA reads TGTGCCAGCACCCCGAACAGGGGCACTGAAGCTTTCTTT. Its protein product is CASTPNRGTEAFF.

J is TRBJ2-3 and V is TRBV25-1; D uncertain. CDR1 and CDR2 (germline): MGHDK, SYGVNS. V shed 2 bases and J shed 2 bases, with 5 bases lying between them. This CDR3 has 13 residues. The CDR3 DNA follows: TGTGCCAGCAGTGAACAGTACACAGATACGCAGTATTTT. This codes for CASSEQYTDTQYF.

V gene TRBV6-1 combines with J gene TRBJ2-2; no firm D call. V lost 6 bases, J lost 0 bases, and 2 bases lay in between. The CDR3 covers 12 residues. Germline V gene lookup returns CDR1 MNHNS and CDR2 SASEGT. In DNA, the CDR3 is TGTGCCAGCAGAGCGAACACCGGGGAGCTGTTTTTT. It yields the protein CASRANTGELFF.

The table lists this clonotype with a few counts. The gene calls are TRBV5-1 and TRBJ1-1, with D perhaps matching TRBD1 (5 bases). Germline V gene lookup returns CDR1 SGHRS and CDR2 YFSETQ. V shed 3 bases and J shed 1 base, with 10 bases lying between them. The CDR3 length is 14 residues. CDR3: CASSSRRANTEAFF. For the CDR3, the DNA is TGCGCCAGCAGCTCACGCAGGGCGAACACTGAAGCTTTCTTT.

The chain carries TRBV4-1 and TRBJ2-1; D is unresolved. V lost 0 bases, J lost 1 base, and 7 bases lay in between. Per germline, CDR1 MGHRA and CDR2 YSYEKL. CDR3 length equals 15 residues. CDR3 in amino acids: CASSQDLPSYNEQFF. The CDR3 DNA is TGCGCCAGCAGCCAAGATCTACCATCCTACAATGAGCAGTTCTTC.

This chain joins TRBV20-1 and TRBJ2-1; D ambiguous. CDR1 and CDR2 from the germline V gene are DFQATT and SNEGSKA (reference sequence). V lost 3 bases to trimming and J lost 0 bases, with 3 bases between them. The CDR3 is 12 residues long. CDR3 in DNA: TGCAGTGCTAGGACCTCCTACAATGAGCAGTTCTTC. Protein: CSARTSYNEQFF.

The chain links TRBV29-1 to TRBJ2-3, with D perhaps TRBD1 (6 bases). The germline V gene encodes CDR1 SQVTM and CDR2 ANQGSEA. The length of the CDR3 is 14 residues. Deletions cut 7 bases from V and 4 bases from J, with 18 bases between. The CDR3 spells CSAQGHSSSDTQYF. The CDR3, as DNA: TGCAGCGCCCAGGGACATTCTTCCTCAGATACGCAGTATTTT.

This clonotype was seen a handful of times. This chain links TRBV2 with TRBJ1-5; weak D call: TRBD1 (6 bases). This CDR3 has 15 amino acids. Trimming left V 6 bases short and J 3 bases short, with 15 bases between. CDR1 is SNHLY and CDR2 is FYNNEI in the germline V gene. The CDR3 DNA is TGTGCCAGCAGCCCCCGGACAGCATACAATCAGCCCCAGCATTTT. It encodes CASSPRTAYNQPQHF. Using reference TRBV2 and TRBJ1-5 for the parts outside the CDR3, the full variable domain is EPEVTQTPSHQVTQMGQEVILRCVPISNHLYFYWYRQILGQKVEFLVSFYNNEISEKSEIFDDQFSVERPDGSNFTLKIRSTKLEDSAMYFCASSPRTAYNQPQHFGDGTRLSIL.

The chain uses TRBV20-1 and TRBJ2-2; 9 bases are a match to TRBD2. After removal of 1 base from V and 1 base from J, the junction contained 4 bases not matched to a gene. Germline loops: CDR1 DFQATT, CDR2 SNEGSKA (reference sequence). The CDR3 covers 16 residues. This CDR3 reads CSARGGSGGNTGELFF. Written as DNA, the CDR3 is TGCAGTGCTAGAGGAGGTAGCGGGGGGAACACCGGGGAGCTGTTTTTT.

The rearrangement uses TRBV21-1 and TRBJ2-1; TRBD2, the table's D call, lacks a check against the DNA. TRBV21-1 is reported as a pseudogene. The CDR3 runs to 18 residues. The CDR3 spells CASSNSPSGGPPYNEQFF. The CDR3 nucleotides read TGTGCCAGCAGCAACTCTCCTAGCGGGGGGCCACCCTACAATGAGCAGTTCTTC.

In its sample, this clonotype was seen a few times. The genes are TRBV11-1 and TRBJ2-3; D possibly uses TRBD1 or TRBD2 (7 bases each). V dropped 5 bases and J dropped 2 bases, with 17 bases sitting between them. CDR1 and CDR2 (germline): SGHAT, FQDESV (reference sequence). This CDR3 has 16 amino acids. The CDR3 reads CASSPAGGGLTDTQYF. Written as DNA, the CDR3 is TGTGCCAGCAGCCCAGCAGGGGGGGGCCTCACAGATACGCAGTATTTT.

V and J are TRBV14 and TRBJ2-3, with D maybe TRBD1 (5 bases). The ends were cut back, 4 bases at V and 0 bases at J, with 11 bases in the middle. The CDR3 totals 15 residues. The germline CDR1 and CDR2 sequences are SGHDN and FVKESK. The CDR3: CASSRWGGSTDTQYF. The CDR3 nucleotides are TGTGCCAGCAGCCGATGGGGCGGTAGCACAGATACGCAGTATTTT.

The chain combines TRBV10-3 with TRBJ2-3, with TRBD2 matching over 12 bases. V shed 10 bases and J 6 bases; nucleotides not matched to a gene: 14. CDR3 length: 16 amino acids. Germline V lookup: CDR1 ENHRY, CDR2 SYGVKD. The CDR3 is CATNYRLAGDLDTQYF. The CDR3 coding sequence is TGTGCCACCAACTATAGACTAGCGGGGGATCTCGATACGCAGTATTTT.

The chain uses TRBV15 and TRBJ2-1; TRBD2 might be the D (5 bases). The length of the CDR3 is 15 residues. Germline V CDR1 and CDR2: LNHNV, YYDKDF (reference sequence). Trimming shortened V by 0 bases and J by 9 bases, and 15 bases separated the two germline ends. The DNA of the CDR3 is TGTGCCACCAGCAGAGATCCGGGGTACGGCAGTGAGCAGTTCTTC. It translates to CATSRDPGYGSEQFF. Together with reference TRBV15 and TRBJ2-1, the CDR3 gives the full variable domain: DAMVIQNPRYQVTQFGKPVTLSCSQTLNHNVMYWYQQKSSQAPKLLFHYYDKDFNNEADTPDNFQSRRPNTSFCFLDIRSPGLGDTAMYLCATSRDPGYGSEQFFGPGTRLTVL.

V gene TRBV2 combines with J gene TRBJ2-2; D could derive from TRBD1 or TRBD2 (6 bases each). The CDR3 covers 14 residues. V lost 11 bases and J lost 1, with 14 bases in between. The germline gives CDR1 SNHLY, CDR2 FYNNEI. CDR3 DNA sequence: TGTGCCTGCGAAGGGGGGCGGAACACCGGGGAGCTGTTTTTT. This encodes CACEGGRNTGELFF.

CDR3 loop: CASSLGGWTNEQFF. The CDR3, as DNA: TGTGCCAGCAGCTTAGGGGGATGGACCAATGAGCAGTTCTTC. The V gene is TRBV7-9, the J gene TRBJ2-1; D call uncertain. V was pared by 1 base and J by 6 bases, with 10 bases between. The CDR3 consists of 14 residues. Germline V gene sequence: CDR1 SEHNR, CDR2 FQNEAQ (reference sequence).

V and J are TRBV2 and TRBJ2-1; no clear D. This CDR3 region has 12 residues. V lost 3 bases to trimming and J lost 4 bases, with 4 bases between them. CDR1 is SNHLY, CDR2 FYNNEI, per germline. The CDR3 spells CASSDRYNEQFF. Written as DNA, the CDR3 is TGTGCCAGCAGTGACAGATACAATGAGCAGTTCTTC. Together with reference TRBV2 and TRBJ2-1, the CDR3 gives the full variable domain: EPEVTQTPSHQVTQMGQEVILRCVPISNHLYFYWYRQILGQKVEFLVSFYNNEISEKSEIFDDQFSVERPDGSNFTLKIRSTKLEDSAMYFCASSDRYNEQFFGPGTRLTVL.

This chain links TRBV20-1 with TRBJ2-1; 7 nucleotides agree with TRBD2. J was trimmed by 0 bases and V by 7 bases; bases with no gene match: 6. Germline CDR1 and CDR2: DFQATT and SNEGSKA (reference sequence). The CDR3 loop spans 14 amino acids. CDR3 nucleotides: TGCAGTGGTGGACTAGTTTTCTCCTACAATGAGCAGTTCTTC. Amino acids: CSGGLVFSYNEQFF.

The chain employs TRBV18 and TRBJ2-5; possibly TRBD1 for D (5 bases). Trimming removed 1 base from V and 5 bases from J, with 11 bases in between. CDR3 length: 14 amino acids. Germline V gene data show CDR1 as KGHSH and CDR2 as LQKENI. In nucleotides, the CDR3 is TGTGCCAGCTCACCACAGGGGATGGTCGAGACCCAGTACTTC. Translated, it gives CASSPQGMVETQYF.

The J gene is TRBJ1-5, the V gene TRBV15, with 7 bases that match TRBD1. From germline, CDR1 is LNHNV and CDR2 YYDKDF (reference sequence). The CDR3 length is 14 residues. The ends lost 4 bases at V and 5 bases at J; junction bases unmatched: 5. CDR3 bases: TGTGCCACCAGCATGAGGGGGCGGTATCAGCCCCAGCATTTT. Translated: CATSMRGRYQPQHF.

The genes are TRBV10-1 and TRBJ1-6; a possible D gene is TRBD1 (5 bases). This CDR3 contains 15 residues. Germline CDR1 and CDR2: WNHNN and SYGVQD (reference sequence). V dropped 6 bases and J dropped 4 bases, with 13 bases sitting between them. DNA of the CDR3: TGCGCCAGCAGGGCGGGACTGATGTATAATTCACCCCTCCACTTT. Translation: CASRAGLMYNSPLHF.

This sequence joins TRBV10-3 and TRBJ1-5, with D unclear. This CDR3 has 13 residues. Germline V gene lookup returns CDR1 ENHRY and CDR2 SYGVKD. Trimming stripped 6 bases from V and 7 bases from J, with 13 bases between. DNA for the CDR3: TGTGCCATCAGCGCTTCGGATGGCCAGCCCCAGCATTTT. Protein: CAISASDGQPQHF.

This chain links TRBV14 with TRBJ2-1; 7 nucleotides align to TRBD2. This CDR3 contains 17 residues. Per germline, CDR1 SGHDN and CDR2 FVKESK. The ends lost 1 base at V and 0 bases at J; junction bases unmatched: 6. For the CDR3, the DNA is TGTGCCAGCAGCCAAGGAGCGGGACGGTTCTCCTACAATGAGCAGTTCTTC. Amino acids: CASSQGAGRFSYNEQFF.

The chain carries TRBV11-3 and TRBJ2-3, with no clear D. The CDR3 totals 15 residues. CDR1 and CDR2 (germline): SGHNT, YENEEA. Trimming stripped 6 bases from V and 2 bases from J, with 15 bases between. The DNA for the CDR3 is TGTGCCAGCAGTGATAGTTGGAGTCTCACAGATACGCAGTATTTT. Its translation: CASSDSWSLTDTQYF.

The J gene is TRBJ1-5, the V gene TRBV28; weak D call: TRBD1 (5 bases). CDR3 size: 15 residues. The germline CDR1 and CDR2 sequences are MDHEN and SYDVKM. With 7 bases removed from V and 3 bases from J, the gap between germline ends came to 16 bases. The CDR3 DNA reads as TGTGCCAGCATTGGAAACGACAGCCCCAATCAGCCCCAGCATTTT. Translated: CASIGNDSPNQPQHF.

The chain recombines TRBV7-9 with TRBJ2-1, with D uncertain. Germline V gives CDR1 SEHNR, CDR2 FQNEAQ (reference sequence). Trimming pared 4 bases from V and 6 bases from J, leaving 7 bases between. The CDR3 runs 12 residues. The chain's CDR3 is CASSSLPNEQFF. CDR3 coding DNA: TGTGCCAGCAGCTCCCTCCCCAATGAGCAGTTCTTC.

The chain combines TRBV29-1 with TRBJ2-1, with D maybe TRBD1 (5 bases). V lost 4 bases, J lost 7 bases, and 11 bases lay in between. The CDR3 spans 12 residues. Germline V gene lookup returns CDR1 SQVTM and CDR2 ANQGSEA. In nucleotides, the CDR3 is TGCAGCGTTGTCTCAGGGCTGAATGAGCAGTTCTTC. As protein: CSVVSGLNEQFF.